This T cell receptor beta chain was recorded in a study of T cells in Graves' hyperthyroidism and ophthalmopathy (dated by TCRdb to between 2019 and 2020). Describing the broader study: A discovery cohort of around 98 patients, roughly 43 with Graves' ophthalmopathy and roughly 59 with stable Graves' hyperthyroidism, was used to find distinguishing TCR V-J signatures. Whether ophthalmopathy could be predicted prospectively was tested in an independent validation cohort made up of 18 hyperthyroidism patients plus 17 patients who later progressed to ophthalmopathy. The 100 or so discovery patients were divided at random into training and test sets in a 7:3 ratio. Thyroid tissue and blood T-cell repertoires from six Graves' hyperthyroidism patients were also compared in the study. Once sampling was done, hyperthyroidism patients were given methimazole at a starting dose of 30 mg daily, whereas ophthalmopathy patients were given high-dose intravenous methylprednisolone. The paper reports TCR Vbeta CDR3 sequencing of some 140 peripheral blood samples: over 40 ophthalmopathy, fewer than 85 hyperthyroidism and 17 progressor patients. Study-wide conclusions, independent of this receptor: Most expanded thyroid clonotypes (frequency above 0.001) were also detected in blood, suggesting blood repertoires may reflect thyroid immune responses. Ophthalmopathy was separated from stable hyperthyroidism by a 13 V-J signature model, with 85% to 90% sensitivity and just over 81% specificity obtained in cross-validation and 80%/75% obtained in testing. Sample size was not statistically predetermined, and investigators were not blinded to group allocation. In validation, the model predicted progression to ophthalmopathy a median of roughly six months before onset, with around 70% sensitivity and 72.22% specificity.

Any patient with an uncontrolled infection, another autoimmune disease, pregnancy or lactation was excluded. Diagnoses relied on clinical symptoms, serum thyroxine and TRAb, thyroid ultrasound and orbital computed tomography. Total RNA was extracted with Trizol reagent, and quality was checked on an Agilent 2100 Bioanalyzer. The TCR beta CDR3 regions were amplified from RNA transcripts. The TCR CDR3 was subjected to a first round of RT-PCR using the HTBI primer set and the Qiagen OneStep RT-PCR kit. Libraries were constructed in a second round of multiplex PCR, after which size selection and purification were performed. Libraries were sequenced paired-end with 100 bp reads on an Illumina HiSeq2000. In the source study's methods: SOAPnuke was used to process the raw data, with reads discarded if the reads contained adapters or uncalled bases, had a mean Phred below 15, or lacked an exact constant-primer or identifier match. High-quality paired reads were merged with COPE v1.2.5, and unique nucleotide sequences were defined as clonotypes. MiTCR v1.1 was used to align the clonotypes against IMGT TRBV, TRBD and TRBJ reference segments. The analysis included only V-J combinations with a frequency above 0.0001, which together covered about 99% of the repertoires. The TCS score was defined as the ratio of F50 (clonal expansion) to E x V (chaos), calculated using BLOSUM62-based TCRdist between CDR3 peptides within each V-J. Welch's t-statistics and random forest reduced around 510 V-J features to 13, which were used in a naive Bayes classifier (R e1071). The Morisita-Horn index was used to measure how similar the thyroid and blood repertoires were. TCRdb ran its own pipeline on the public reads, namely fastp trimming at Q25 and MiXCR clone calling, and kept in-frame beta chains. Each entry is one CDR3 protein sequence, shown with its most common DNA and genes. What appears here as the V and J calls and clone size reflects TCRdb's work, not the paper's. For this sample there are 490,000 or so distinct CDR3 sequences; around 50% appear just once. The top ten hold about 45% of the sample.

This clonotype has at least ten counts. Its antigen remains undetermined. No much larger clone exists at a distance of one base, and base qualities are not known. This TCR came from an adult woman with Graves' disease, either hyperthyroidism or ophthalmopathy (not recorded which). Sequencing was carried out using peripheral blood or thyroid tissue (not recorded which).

DNA sequence: TGTGCCACCAAGGAGGGGGCCACTGAAGCTTTCTTT. The encoded protein is CATKEGATEAFF. This chain joins TRBV24-1 to TRBJ1-1; TRBD1 aligns with 7 central bases. The germline V gene provides CDR1 KGHDR and CDR2 SFDVKD. The CDR3 covers 12 residues, taking in both the cysteine and the phenylalanine. The retained sequence is limited to the CDR3, 36 bases, with the frame set at the first base. V loses 8 bases at its end and J loses 4 bases; junction bases beyond the gene matches: 3.